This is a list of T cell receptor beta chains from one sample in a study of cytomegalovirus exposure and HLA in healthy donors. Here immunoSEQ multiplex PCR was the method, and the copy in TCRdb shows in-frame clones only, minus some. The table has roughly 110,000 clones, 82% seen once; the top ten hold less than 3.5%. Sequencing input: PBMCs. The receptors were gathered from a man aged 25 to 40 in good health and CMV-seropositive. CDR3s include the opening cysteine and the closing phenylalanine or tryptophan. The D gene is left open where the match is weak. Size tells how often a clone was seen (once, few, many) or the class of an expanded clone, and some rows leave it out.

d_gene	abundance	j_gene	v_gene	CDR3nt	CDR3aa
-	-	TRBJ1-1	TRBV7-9	TGTTCCAGCAGCTCAGTTATCCCTGAAGCTTTCTTT	CSSSSVIPEAFF
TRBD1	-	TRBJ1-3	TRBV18	TGTGCCAGCTCACCCGGGACAGGGGCTGGAAACACCATATATTTT	CASSPGTGAGNTIYF
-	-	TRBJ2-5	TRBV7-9	TGTGCCAGCAGCGGAACCCTCGGACAAGGCGAAGAGACCCAGTACTTC	CASSGTLGQGEETQYF
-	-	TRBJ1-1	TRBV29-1	TGCAGCGTTGAAAGGGGCGGCACTGAAGCTTTCTTT	CSVERGGTEAFF
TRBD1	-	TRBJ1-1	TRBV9	TGTGCCAGCAGCGCCCGACAGGGGTTGAACACTGAAGCTTTCTTT	CASSARQGLNTEAFF
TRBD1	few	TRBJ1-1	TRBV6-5	TGTGCCAGCAGTGCTAATCCTGGACAGGAGCTTGAAGCTTTCTTT	CASSANPGQELEAFF
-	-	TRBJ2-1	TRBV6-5	TGTGCCAGCAGTTTAACAGGGTCCGTTTCTAATGAGCAGTTCTTC	CASSLTGSVSNEQFF
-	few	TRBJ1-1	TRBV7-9	TGTGCCAGCAGGCCCTTGGAGACTGAAGCTTTCTTT	CASRPLETEAFF
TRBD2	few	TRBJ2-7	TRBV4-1	TGCGCCAGCAGCCAACCCCAACTAGCGGTTTACTCCTACGAGCAGTACTTC	CASSQPQLAVYSYEQYF
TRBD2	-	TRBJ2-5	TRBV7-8	TGTGCCAGCAGCTCGGGACTAGCAGGAGAGACCCAGTACTTC	CASSSGLAGETQYF
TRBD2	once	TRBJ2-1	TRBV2	TGTGCCAGCAGGGCTGAGCGGGGGGTTTTAGATGAGCAGTTCTTC	CASRAERGVLDEQFF
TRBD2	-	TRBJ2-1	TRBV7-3	TGTGCCAGCAGCTTATCGGCGGGGGGGTACAATGAGCAGTTCTTC	CASSLSAGGYNEQFF
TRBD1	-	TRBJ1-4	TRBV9	TGTGCCAGCAGCGCCCCGGGACAGGGGCAGGGAAAACTGTTTTTT	CASSAPGQGQGKLFF
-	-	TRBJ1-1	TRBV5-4	TGTGCCAGCAGCTCGCTCGGGTTGAACACTGAAGCTTTCTTT	CASSSLGLNTEAFF
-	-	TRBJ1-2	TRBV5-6	TGTGCCAGCAGCTTGTTAGTCCAGGGTCGAGATGGCTACACCTTC	CASSLLVQGRDGYTF
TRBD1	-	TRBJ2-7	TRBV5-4	TGTGCCAGCAGCTCCGGGACAGGGGGCTTCTACGAGCAGTACTTC	CASSSGTGGFYEQYF
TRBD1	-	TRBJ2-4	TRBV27	TGTGCCAGCAGTTGGACAGGACAAAACAGTCAGTACTTC	CASSWTGQNSQYF
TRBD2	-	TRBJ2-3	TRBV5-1	TGCGCCAGCAGCACCACTCTCAGCGGGGGGGTCACAGATACGCAGTATTTT	CASSTTLSGGVTDTQYF
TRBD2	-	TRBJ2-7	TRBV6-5	TGTGCCAGCAGTAGAGCTAGCGGGGGGCACGACGAGCAGTACTTC	CASSRASGGHDEQYF
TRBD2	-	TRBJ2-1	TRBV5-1	TGCGCCAGCAGCATTGCCCAGCGGGGGGGCTATGAGCAGTTCTTC	CASSIAQRGGYEQFF
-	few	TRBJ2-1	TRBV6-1	TGTGCCAGCAACCCCCGGGCAGGGAAGAACGGTGAGCAGTTCTTC	CASNPRAGKNGEQFF
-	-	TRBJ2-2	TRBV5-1	TGCGCCAGCAGCGCTCAACTTACAGGTGCCACTACCGGGGAGCTGTTTTTT	CASSAQLTGATTGELFF
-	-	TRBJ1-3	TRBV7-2	TGTGCCAGCAGCTTTGGGCAGAAGAGAAACACCATATATTTT	CASSFGQKRNTIYF
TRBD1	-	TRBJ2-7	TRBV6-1	TGTGCCAGCAGGAGACAGGGGTTTGACTACGAGCAGTACTTC	CASRRQGFDYEQYF
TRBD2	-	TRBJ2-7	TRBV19	TGTGCCAGTAGTGGGTCGGGGGGGCCAAGCGAGCAGTACTTC	CASSGSGGPSEQYF
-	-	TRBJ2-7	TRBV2	TGTGCCAGCAGGGATCCGGGGGACTACGAGCAGTACTTC	CASRDPGDYEQYF
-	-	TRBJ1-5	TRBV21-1	TGTGCCAGCAGACCGCGGGGGTCCAATCAGCCCCAGCATTTT	CASRPRGSNQPQHF
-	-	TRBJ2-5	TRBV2	TGTGCCAGCAGTGAATTCGACGTCTGGCGGGGCCAGGAGACCCAGTACTTC	CASSEFDVWRGQETQYF
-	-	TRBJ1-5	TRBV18	TGTGCCAGCTCAGCAGGGTCCGAGCATCAGCCCCAGCATTTT	CASSAGSEHQPQHF
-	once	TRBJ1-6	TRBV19	TGTGCCAGTAGTGGAACAGGGCGCCGGGATAATTCACCCCTCCACTTT	CASSGTGRRDNSPLHF
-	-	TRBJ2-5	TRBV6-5	TGTGCCAGCAGTCCCCTCCTCCAAGAGACCCAGTACTTC	CASSPLLQETQYF
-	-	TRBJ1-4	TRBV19	TGTGCCAGTAGTGACAGTAGGGAAAAGCTGTTTTTT	CASSDSREKLFF
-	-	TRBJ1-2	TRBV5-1	TGCGCCAGCAGCCTCAGGGCAGGCGTTATATATGGCTACACCTTC	CASSLRAGVIYGYTF
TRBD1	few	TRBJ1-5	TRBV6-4	TGTGCCAGCAGTGAAGGGACAGAGAATCAGCCCCAGCATTTT	CASSEGTENQPQHF
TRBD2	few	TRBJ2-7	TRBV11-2	TGTGCCAGCAGCTGGGGCGGCGGGAGCTCCTACGAGCAGTACTTC	CASSWGGGSSYEQYF
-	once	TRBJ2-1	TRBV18	TGTGCCAGCTCACCAGGCGGGTCATCGACGGGTAATGAGCAGTTCTTC	CASSPGGSSTGNEQFF
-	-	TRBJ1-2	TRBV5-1	TGCGCCAGCAGCCGGGAATCTAACTATGGCTACACCTTC	CASSRESNYGYTF
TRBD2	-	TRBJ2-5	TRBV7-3	TGTGCCAGCAGCTTAACGGGGGGGACTAGCGGGTCAGAGACCCAGTACTTC	CASSLTGGTSGSETQYF
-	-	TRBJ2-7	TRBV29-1	TGCAGCGTTGAAACTAGATTAACCTACGAGCAGTACTTC	CSVETRLTYEQYF
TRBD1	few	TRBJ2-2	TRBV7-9	TGTGCCAGCAGGCCGACAGGGACGATCGGGGAGCTGTTTTTT	CASRPTGTIGELFF
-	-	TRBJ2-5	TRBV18	TGTGCCAGCTCACCGGGTGGGGCAGAGACCCAGTACTTC	CASSPGGAETQYF
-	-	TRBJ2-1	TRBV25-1	TGTGCCAGCAGTGAATCAGGCGGGGACGGCTCCTACAATGAGCAGTTCTTC	CASSESGGDGSYNEQFF
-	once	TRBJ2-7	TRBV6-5	TGTGCCAGCATCGGGGATAGCTCCTACGAGCAGTACTTC	CASIGDSSYEQYF
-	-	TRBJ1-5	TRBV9	TGTGCCAGCAGCGTTGACAGCATAAATCAGCCCCAGCATTTT	CASSVDSINQPQHF
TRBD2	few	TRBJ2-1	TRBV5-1	TGCGCCAGCAGCCCGGGGGGAAACAATGAGCAGTTCTTC	CASSPGGNNEQFF
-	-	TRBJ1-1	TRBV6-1	TGTGCCAGCAGTGAACATGTACTTGAAGCTTTCTTT	CASSEHVLEAFF
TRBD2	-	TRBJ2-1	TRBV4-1	TGCGCCAGCAGCCAAGATTCAAGCGGGGGCGGGCGGGAGCAGTTCTTC	CASSQDSSGGGREQFF
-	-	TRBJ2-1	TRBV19	TGTGCCAGTAATCGGCAGGGCCTTGCCTACAATGAGCAGTTCTTC	CASNRQGLAYNEQFF
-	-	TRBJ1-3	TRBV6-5	TGTGCCAGCAGTTACTCGGGGGGAGTCTCTGGAAACACCATATATTTT	CASSYSGGVSGNTIYF
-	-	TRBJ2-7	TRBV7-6	TGTGCCAGCAGCTCCCGACACCGCTACGAGCAGTACTTC	CASSSRHRYEQYF
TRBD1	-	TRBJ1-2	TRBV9	TGTGCCAGCAGCGTAAGGACAGGGTCAAGTGATGGCTACACCTTC	CASSVRTGSSDGYTF
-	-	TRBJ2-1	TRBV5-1	TGCGCCAGCAGCTTAGGCGGCTCCTACAATGAGCAGTTCTTC	CASSLGGSYNEQFF
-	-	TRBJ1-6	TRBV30	TGTGCCTGGAGTGGCCAGGCGCCCCTCCACTTT	CAWSGQAPLHF
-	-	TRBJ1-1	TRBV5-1	TGCGCCAGCAGCTTGGCCAAGAGTACTGAAGCTTTCTTT	CASSLAKSTEAFF
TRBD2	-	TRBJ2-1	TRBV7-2	TGTGCCAGCAGCGTACGGTTAACGGGACTAGCGCATTACAATGAGCAGTTCTTC	CASSVRLTGLAHYNEQFF
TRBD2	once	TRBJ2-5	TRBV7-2	TGTGCCAGCAGCTCCACTAGCGGGGGAGAGACCCAGTACTTC	CASSSTSGGETQYF